The following is a T cell receptor beta chain sequence with its context. Looked up from germline, CDR1 is SNHLY and CDR2 is FYNNEI. The CDR3 is made up of 14 amino acids. After removal of 2 bases from V and 8 bases from J, the junction contained 5 bases not matched to a gene. The data are from a study of blood T cell repertoires in COVID-19. Study at large: Samples representing acute and convalescent COVID-19 were sourced from the United States, Italy and Spain. T cells, B-cell-depleted T cells, or PBMCs provided the cDNA or gDNA that served as material.

Original data processing: Estimated nucleated cell counts came from reference gene primer amplification. TCRdb's table, derived via immunoSEQ multiplex PCR, lists solely in-frame clones and lacks some. That table gives V, J and clone size, and the DNA gave D and trimming. The table lists about 170,000 clones, 84% of them singletons. The chain couples TRBV2 to TRBJ2-2, with TRBD2 identical over 7 bases. Sequencing was carried out using peripheral blood. This receptor was taken from a middle-aged man who had recovered from COVID-19. The CDR3 sequence is CASSEMLREGELFF. The CDR3 coding sequence is TGTGCCAGCAGTGAAATGCTGCGGGAGGGGGAGCTGTTTTTT.